These 20 T cell receptor beta chains were all obtained from the same sample, sequenced in a study of vaccination and CD4 T cells after COVID-19. These receptors have no identified antigens. The assay that was used to sequence DNA from cultured CD4+ T cells was the Oncomine TCR Beta short-read assay. TCRdb recomputed calls from the PCR reads with MiXCR, one row per CDR3 protein. Of some 16,000 distinct CDR3 sequences in the sample, around 40% were seen once. Treatment denoted: 10-day PBMC culture with coronavirus spike peptide pools or control peptides (ViraFEST assay). The source material was CD4+ T cells from blood, cultured in vitro. The source of these receptors is a human donor who had recovered from COVID-19.

The chain has TRBV6-5 and TRBJ1-1; no definite D call. Trimming took 4 bases from V and 0 from J, leaving 9 bases between them. Looked up from germline, CDR1 is MNHEY and CDR2 is SVGAGI. The CDR3 totals 14 residues. CDR3 residues: CASSSGNMNTEAFF. The CDR3 DNA follows: TGTGCCAGCAGTTCTGGCAATATGAACACTGAAGCTTTCTTT.

The chain combines TRBV28 with TRBJ1-2; no firm D call. This CDR3 has 13 amino acids. Germline V gene data show CDR1 as MDHEN and CDR2 as SYDVKM. The ends were cut back, 1 base at V and 4 bases at J, with 7 bases in the middle. The CDR3 DNA reads as TGTGCCAGCAGTTTATCGGCCACCTATGGCTACACCTTC. It translates to CASSLSATYGYTF.

In this sample, this clonotype turned up a few times. This chain joins TRBV10-3 and TRBJ1-2; a weak D match, TRBD1 (6 bases). This CDR3 comprises 15 residues. Germline loops: CDR1 ENHRY, CDR2 SYGVKD. V was clipped by 6 bases and J by 2 bases, with 16 bases between them. The CDR3 nucleotides read TGTGCCATCAGCGACCTCGGACAGCTGAACTATGGCTACACCTTC. This sequence encodes CAISDLGQLNYGYTF.

This chain connects TRBV6-5 to TRBJ2-1, with D possibly matching TRBD2 (6 bases). Per the germline V gene, CDR1 is MNHEY and CDR2 is SVGAGI. The CDR3 length is 14 residues. Trimming pared 1 base from V and 8 bases from J, leaving 12 bases between. CDR3 amino acids: CASSYWRERDEQFF. CDR3 DNA sequence: TGTGCCAGCAGTTACTGGAGGGAGCGGGATGAGCAGTTCTTC.

Comment on this clonotype: One junction end does not reproduce the germline sequence, and a read error may be involved. The chain couples TRBV7-8 to TRBJ1-2, with D perhaps TRBD1 (6 bases). CDR3 length: 15 amino acids. The germline CDR1 and CDR2 sequences are SGHVS and FQNEAQ. The CDR3 sequence is CVSSSHRAPNYGYTF. In DNA, the CDR3 is TGTGTCAGCAGCTCACACAGGGCTCCTAACTATGGCTACACCTTC.

The J gene is TRBJ2-7, the V gene TRBV7-2; 7 positions match TRBD2. V trimming: 7 bases; J trimming: 6 bases; junction bases outside the gene matches: 15. The CDR3 length is 15 residues. Germline V gene sequence: CDR1 SGHTA, CDR2 FQGNSA. CDR3 bases: TGTGCCAGCACGGGCGGGGGAGCCCGACCCCCCGAGCAGTACTTC. This encodes CASTGGGARPPEQYF. The full variable domain, rest sourced from reference TRBV7-2 and TRBJ2-7, is GAGVSQSPSNKVTEKGKDVELRCDPISGHTALYWYRQSLGQGLEFLIYFQGNSAPDKSGLPSDRFSAERTGGSVSTLTIQRTQQEDSAVYLCASTGGGARPPEQYFGPGTRLTVT.

DNA for the CDR3: TGTGCCAGCAGTCTAACAGGGAGATGGGGCTACACCTTC. It codes for CASSLTGRWGYTF. The chain employs TRBV28 and TRBJ1-2, with a tentative D call TRBD1 (6 bases). V was pared by 5 bases and J by 8 bases, with 15 bases between. This CDR3 region has 13 residues. Per the germline V gene, CDR1 is MDHEN and CDR2 is SYDVKM.

There are a few counts of this clonotype. This chain links TRBV27 with TRBJ2-7, with TRBD2 matching over 7 bases. Germline trimming cut 4 bases from V and 6 bases from J; bases unmatched to any gene: 6. This CDR3 has 13 amino acids. CDR1 and CDR2 from the germline V gene are MNHEY and SMNVEV (reference sequence). The DNA for the CDR3 is TGTGCCAGCAGTTCCTCTACTAGCGTCGAGCAGTACTTC. Protein sequence: CASSSSTSVEQYF.

This clonotype showed up just a few times. V and J are TRBV9 and TRBJ2-5, with D perhaps TRBD2 (6 bases). The V gene's germline CDR1 is SGDLS and CDR2 YYNGEE. With 5 bases removed from V and 5 bases from J, the gap between germline ends came to 19 bases. This CDR3 spans 15 amino acids. CDR3 sequence (DNA): TGTGCCAGCAGTCCCCAAGGCGGGACGCTGGAGACCCAGTACTTC. As protein: CASSPQGGTLETQYF.

This clonotype was seen a few times. J is TRBJ1-6 and V is TRBV5-1, with 8 bases aligning to TRBD1. V was clipped by 6 bases and J by 10 bases; unmatched bases: 12. Per the germline V gene, CDR1 is SGHRS and CDR2 is YFSETQ. The CDR3 is 15 amino acids. This CDR3 reads CASKPDREAGSPLHF. CDR3 in DNA: TGCGCCAGCAAACCGGACAGGGAGGCAGGATCACCCCTCCACTTT.

This clonotype was found a few times. The rearrangement links TRBV24-1 to TRBJ2-5, with 11 bases matching TRBD1. Germline loops: CDR1 KGHDR, CDR2 SFDVKD. The J segment lost 5 bases and the V segment lost 12 bases, leaving 7 bases of the junction unmatched. The CDR3 length is 13 residues. CDR3 coding DNA: TGTGCCGGACAGGGGGCGAAGTGGGAGACCCAGTACTTC. This sequence encodes CAGQGAKWETQYF.

V and J are TRBV6-1 and TRBJ2-2; tentatively, D is TRBD1 (6 bases). The V and J ends lost 6 bases and 0 bases respectively, with 8 bases between them. The CDR3 runs to 14 residues. From germline, CDR1 is MNHNS and CDR2 SASEGT. CDR3 region: CASRGTPNTGELFF. In DNA, the CDR3 is TGTGCCAGCAGAGGGACACCGAACACCGGGGAGCTGTTTTTT.

The chain combines TRBV19 with TRBJ2-1; TRBD2 aligns across 13 bases. The germline gives CDR1 LNHDA, CDR2 SQIVND (reference sequence). CDR3 size: 14 residues. The V and J ends lost 7 bases and 9 bases, in that order; junction bases with no gene match: 6. The CDR3 DNA reads as TGTGCCAGTACCCCACTAGCGGGAGGGGTTGAGCAGTTCTTC. It codes for CASTPLAGGVEQFF.

The chain has TRBV5-6 and TRBJ1-5; D is unresolved. Trimming cost V 6 bases and J 5 bases, with 12 bases left between them. The CDR3 sequence is 13 residues long. CDR1 is SGHDT and CDR2 is YYEEEE in the germline V gene. The CDR3 DNA is TGTGCCAGCACCCACAAGAATTATCAGCCCCAGCATTTT. Translated: CASTHKNYQPQHF. The whole variable domain, filled in from reference TRBV5-6 and TRBJ1-5, reads DAGVTQSPTHLIKTRGQQVTLRCSPKSGHDTVSWYQQALGQGPQFIFQYYEEEERQRGNFPDRFSGHQFPNYSSELNVNALLLGDSALYLCASTHKNYQPQHFGDGTRLSIL.

The chain combines TRBV20-1 with TRBJ1-5; D perhaps matches TRBD1 (5 bases). V gave up 5 bases and J gave up 5 bases, with 13 bases separating them. Germline CDR1 is DFQATT and CDR2 is SNEGSKA (reference sequence). The CDR3 is made up of 13 amino acids. CDR3 amino acids: CSADLIGDQPQHF. The CDR3 nucleotides are TGCAGTGCTGACCTAATAGGGGATCAGCCCCAGCATTTT.

This clonotype is large by share. The chain couples TRBV20-1 to TRBJ2-3, with 8 bases aligning to TRBD1. The germline gives CDR1 DFQATT, CDR2 SNEGSKA (reference sequence). The J segment lost 0 bases and the V segment lost 1 base, leaving 9 bases of the junction unmatched. CDR3 length equals 17 residues. The CDR3 loop is CSARGSGQGFSTDTQYF. CDR3 DNA: TGCAGTGCTAGAGGAAGTGGACAGGGCTTTAGCACAGATACGCAGTATTTT.

The gene calls are TRBV28 and TRBJ1-5; D gene ambiguous. The ends were cut back, 2 bases at V and 4 bases at J, with 9 bases in the middle. The CDR3 runs 14 residues. Germline V CDR1 and CDR2: MDHEN, SYDVKM. The CDR3 spells CASSLVQRNQPQHF. The CDR3 coding sequence is TGTGCCAGCAGTTTAGTACAGCGGAATCAGCCCCAGCATTTT. The whole variable domain, remainder taken from reference TRBV28 and TRBJ1-5, is DVKVTQSSRYLVKRTGEKVFLECVQDMDHENMFWYRQDPGLGLRLIYFSYDVKMKEKGDIPEGYSVSREKKERFSLILESASTNQTSMYLCASSLVQRNQPQHFGDGTRLSIL.

The chain links TRBV7-2 to TRBJ2-2; the D gene is possibly TRBD2 (5 bases). CDR1 and CDR2 from the germline V gene are SGHTA and FQGNSA. The CDR3 spans 12 residues. The V gene lost 11 bases and the J gene lost 8 bases, with 15 bases spanning the gap. The CDR3: CASGSPIGELFF. The CDR3 nucleotides read TGTGCCTCGGGATCACCTATAGGGGAGCTGTTTTTT. Full variable domain (missing parts from reference TRBV7-2 and TRBJ2-2): GAGVSQSPSNKVTEKGKDVELRCDPISGHTALYWYRQSLGQGLEFLIYFQGNSAPDKSGLPSDRFSAERTGGSVSTLTIQRTQQEDSAVYLCASGSPIGELFFGEGSRLTVL.

This clonotype came up a few times. This chain connects TRBV4-1 to TRBJ1-2, with unresolved D. Between the trimmed V and J ends, which lost 1 base and 5 bases, there was a span of 11 bases. Germline V gives CDR1 MGHRA, CDR2 YSYEKL. This CDR3 has 14 amino acids. CDR3 in DNA: TGCGCCAGCAGCCAAGCTCGTACAGTTTATGGCTACACCTTC. It is translated as CASSQARTVYGYTF.

This clonotype came up a few times. This chain uses TRBV28 with TRBJ1-2; D is unclear. V was shortened by 2 bases and J by 6 bases, with 10 bases between the two germline ends. The germline CDR1 and CDR2 sequences are MDHEN and SYDVKM. This CDR3 is 13 amino acids long. CDR3 bases: TGTGCCAGCAGTTTAAATGTAGGGAATGGCTACACCTTC. Its translation is CASSLNVGNGYTF.